Included here is one TCR beta chain sequence, with context. Vbeta (60) and Jbeta (13) primers were used in the PCR. Measured with immunoSEQ multiplex PCR; TCRdb has only the in-frame clones, and not every one. Among under 200,000 clones listed, over 70% were seen once. This CDR3 contains 12 residues. Germline V gene sequence: CDR1 SNHLY, CDR2 FYNNEI. V lost 4 bases and J lost 3, with 6 bases in between. The entry originates in a study of cytomegalovirus exposure and HLA in healthy donors. V is TRBV2 and J is TRBJ2-5; D call uncertain. This sequence originates from a man aged 30 to 39 in good health and CMV-seronegative. The sample comprised PBMCs. The CDR3 here is CASSVSKETQYF. CDR3 DNA sequence: TGTGCCAGCAGTGTGTCAAAAGAGACCCAGTACTTC. The full variable domain, with the rest looked up from reference TRBV2 and TRBJ2-5, is EPEVTQTPSHQVTQMGQEVILRCVPISNHLYFYWYRQILGQKVEFLVSFYNNEISEKSEIFDDQFSVERPDGSNFTLKIRSTKLEDSAMYFCASSVSKETQYFGPGTRLLVL.